This T cell receptor (beta chain) was captured by sequencing in a study of control samples from healthy donors and cancer patients. Libraries were prepared by immunoSEQ multiplex PCR; TCRdb keeps only in-frame clonotypes and omits some of them. The table records 150,000 or so clones, about 91% of them present only once. Trimming took 5 bases from V and 5 from J, leaving 12 bases between them. The CDR3 has 13 amino acids. The sequence was collected from a woman between 25 and 40 years old in good health. V usage is TRBV12-3 or TRBV12-4 and J usage is TRBJ2-5, with D unclear. The source material was blood. CDR3 nucleotide sequence: TGTGCCAGCAGTGGCGGTTCTGCGGAGACCCAGTACTTC. Encoded protein: CASSGGSAETQYF.